The entry below gives a single T cell receptor (beta chain) sequence along with its context. This CDR3 region has 20 residues. The ends were cut back, 1 base at V and 0 bases at J, with 23 bases in the middle. Germline values: CDR1 SGHDN, CDR2 FVKESK. The source of the sample is a study of beta chain features in type 1 diabetes. Every bit of the isolated RNA underwent reverse transcription, so sequencing read expressed TCRB transcripts. Data came from immunoSEQ multiplex PCR; TCRdb stores just in-frame clones and leaves some out. This table has under 950,000 clones, about 17% appearing once. This chain joins TRBV14 and TRBJ2-3; maybe TRBD2 (7 bases). The sequence derives from a woman younger than 30 in good health. Sequencing was carried out using naive CD4+ T cells from blood. CDR3 amino acids: CASSQGPAGRGLFSTDTQYF. In DNA form, the CDR3 reads TGTGCCAGCAGCCAAGGCCCAGCGGGAAGGGGGTTATTCAGCACAGATACGCAGTATTTT.